This passage covers 22 T cell receptor beta chains from one sample sequenced in a study of cytomegalovirus exposure and HLA in healthy donors. The primer mix had 60 Vbeta and 13 Jbeta primers. The protocol was immunoSEQ multiplex PCR, while the TCRdb copy is restricted to in-frame clones and leaves out a portion. This sample has under 200,000 clones, with 75% to 85% found just once. The specimen sequenced was PBMCs. These receptors originate from a young woman in good health and CMV-seropositive.

The chain couples TRBV6-1 to TRBJ1-1; D is unclear. CDR1 is MNHNS, CDR2 SASEGT, per germline. V lost 6 bases and J 9 bases, leaving 20 bases between the germline ends. There are 14 residues in the CDR3. CDR3 sequence reads: CASSPLGTPEKAFF. CDR3 DNA: TGTGCCAGCAGCCCCCTCGGTACGCCGGAGAAAGCTTTCTTT.

The chain has TRBV25-1 and TRBJ2-5; 8 positions agree with TRBD2. The junction had 7 bases not matched to a gene; V was cut back by 2 bases and J by 2 bases. The CDR3 contains 16 residues. The germline CDR1 and CDR2 sequences are MGHDK and SYGVNS. The CDR3: CASSETRGATQETQYF. As DNA, the CDR3 is TGTGCCAGCAGTGAAACGCGGGGGGCTACACAAGAGACCCAGTACTTC.

A few counts support this clone. V usage is TRBV11-2 and J usage is TRBJ2-1, with a possible D match to TRBD2 (5 bases). Trimming shortened V by 5 bases and J by 9 bases, and 17 bases separated the two germline ends. The CDR3 has 14 amino acids. CDR1 and CDR2 from the germline V gene are SGHAT and FQNNGV. The CDR3 sequence: CASSQRVALGEQFF. CDR3 nucleotide sequence: TGTGCCAGCAGCCAAAGAGTAGCGTTGGGTGAGCAGTTCTTC.

This clone appeared once. V gene TRBV5-4 combines with J gene TRBJ2-7, with 8 bases matching TRBD1. Per germline, CDR1 SGHNT and CDR2 YYREEE (reference sequence). The CDR3 runs to 15 residues. The V gene end was trimmed by 0 bases and the J gene end by 4 bases; junction bases not matched to a gene: 6. DNA for the CDR3: TGTGCCAGCAGCTTGGACAGGGGGTCCAGGTACGAGCAGTACGTC. It encodes CASSLDRGSRYEQYV.

CDR3 amino acids: CASSLRSDNTYEQYF. In DNA, the CDR3 is TGCGCCAGCAGTCTTAGATCGGACAACACCTACGAGCAGTACTTC. V usage is TRBV4-1 and J usage is TRBJ2-7; a possible D gene is TRBD1 (5 bases). The CDR3 has 15 residues. CDR1 and CDR2 (germline): MGHRA, YSYEKL. Trimming removed 6 bases at V and 2 bases at J, with 17 bases between.

This chain joins TRBV5-1 and TRBJ2-1; 8 nucleotides align to TRBD1. V shed 3 bases and J 1 base; nucleotides not matched to a gene: 9. The CDR3 consists of 17 residues. Germline V gives CDR1 SGHRS, CDR2 YFSETQ. CDR3 bases: TGCGCCAGCAGCTCCGACACCCGGACAGGGTCCTACAATGAGCAGTTCTTC. Protein: CASSSDTRTGSYNEQFF.

The chain couples TRBV11-1 to TRBJ2-5; D may be TRBD2 (5 bases). V lost 4 bases, J lost 0 bases, and 18 bases lay in between. In germline, CDR1 is SGHAT, CDR2 FQDESV (reference sequence). This CDR3 has 17 residues. CDR3 nucleotides: TGTGCCAGCAGCTCGACCTGGGATGGCGGGTACCAAGAGACCCAGTACTTC. Translation: CASSSTWDGGYQETQYF.

This clone was seen just once. This chain uses TRBV4-1 with TRBJ1-2; TRBD1 aligns across 11 bases. The CDR3 runs 15 residues. With V trimmed by 2 bases and J by 9 bases, 8 bases remained unmatched. Per germline, CDR1 MGHRA and CDR2 YSYEKL. The CDR3 DNA is TGCGCCAGCAGCCAAATCCCCGGGACAGGGGGGAGCTACACCTTC. It is translated as CASSQIPGTGGSYTF.

The chain recombines TRBV9 with TRBJ2-1, with D tentatively TRBD2 (6 bases). V dropped 0 bases and J dropped 6 bases, with 10 bases sitting between them. Per germline, CDR1 SGDLS and CDR2 YYNGEE. The CDR3 totals 14 residues. The CDR3 sequence is CASSVGGEGNEQFF. Here the CDR3 DNA reads TGTGCCAGCAGCGTAGGGGGGGAAGGCAATGAGCAGTTCTTC.

The chain combines TRBV7-3 with TRBJ2-2; D may be TRBD1 (6 bases). The germline V gene encodes CDR1 SGHTA and CDR2 FQGTGA. Trimming took 1 base from V and 4 from J, leaving 13 bases between them. The CDR3 runs to 16 residues. The CDR3 DNA sequence: TGTGCCAGCAGCTTAAGGGGGCCCGCGGGCACCGGGGAGCTGTTTTTT. Translating it yields CASSLRGPAGTGELFF. Supplemented by reference TRBV7-3 and TRBJ2-2, the full variable domain reads GAGVSQTPSNKVTEKGKYVELRCDPISGHTALYWYRQSLGQGPEFLIYFQGTGAADDSGLPNDRFFAVRPEGSVSTLKIQRTERGDSAVYLCASSLRGPAGTGELFFGEGSRLTVL.

V is TRBV9 and J is TRBJ2-5, with 10 bases matching TRBD1. The junction had 7 bases not matched to a gene; V was cut back by 1 base and J by 4 bases. Germline V gene data show CDR1 as SGDLS and CDR2 as YYNGEE. This CDR3 region has 16 residues. As DNA, the CDR3 is TGTGCCAGCAGCGTAAGGACAGGGGGAAACCTAGAGACCCAGTACTTC. Encoded protein: CASSVRTGGNLETQYF.

V and J are TRBV28 and TRBJ1-3, with a weak D call TRBD1 (6 bases). This CDR3 is 14 amino acids long. From germline, CDR1 is MDHEN and CDR2 SYDVKM. V was pared by 7 bases and J by 4 bases, with 14 bases between. CDR3 nucleotide sequence: TGTGCCAGCAAAGGGGGGGCAGGAGGAAACACCATATATTTT. Protein: CASKGGAGGNTIYF.

The rearrangement uses TRBV6-1 and TRBJ1-3, with a possible D match to TRBD1 (6 bases). CDR3 length: 14 amino acids. The germline V gene has CDR1 MNHNS and CDR2 SASEGT. The DNA for the CDR3 is TGTGCTTCCACCGGACAGCTCACCGGAAACACCATATATTTT. Its translation: CASTGQLTGNTIYF.

V gene TRBV19 combines with J gene TRBJ1-2; 7 bases are shared with TRBD1. Trimming cost V 10 bases and J 3 bases; bases outside gene matches: 11. The CDR3 is made up of 14 amino acids. Germline CDR1 reads LNHDA; CDR2 reads SQIVND (reference sequence). This chain's CDR3 is CATNTGVRDYGYTF. The DNA of the CDR3 is TGTGCCACAAACACAGGGGTCAGGGACTATGGCTACACCTTC.

DNA of the CDR3: TGTGCCAGCTCACCACCGGACAGGGCCTCCTACGAGCAGTACTTC. It encodes CASSPPDRASYEQYF. This chain links TRBV18 with TRBJ2-7; 8 nucleotides match TRBD1. Germline assignment: CDR1 KGHSH and CDR2 LQKENI. After removal of 0 bases from V and 0 bases from J, the junction contained 1 base not matched to a gene. The CDR3 length is 15 residues.

This clone has a single count. V and J are TRBV5-4 and TRBJ2-3, with 8 bases fitting TRBD2. The germline gives CDR1 SGHNT, CDR2 YYREEE (reference sequence). The CDR3 runs to 17 residues. V shed 0 bases, J shed 4 bases, and the junction held 10 bases outside the gene matches. CDR3 protein: CASSLGGAGLVADTQYF. The CDR3 DNA reads as TGTGCCAGCAGCTTGGGCGGCGCGGGACTAGTGGCAGATACGCAGTATTTT.

The J gene is TRBJ1-1, the V gene TRBV29-1; tentatively, D is TRBD1 (6 bases). Trimming removed 6 bases at V and 6 bases at J, with 17 bases between. CDR3 size: 13 residues. Germline CDR1 reads SQVTM; CDR2 reads ANQGSEA. The CDR3 nucleotides are TGCAGCGTCGGATCGGGGGGCTCATCTGAAGCTTTCTTT. Its protein product is CSVGSGGSSEAFF.

The V gene is TRBV19, the J gene TRBJ1-1; D might be TRBD1 (6 bases). The CDR3 spans 14 residues. In germline, CDR1 is LNHDA, CDR2 SQIVND (reference sequence). V was shortened by 1 base and J by 5 bases, with 11 bases between the two germline ends. This CDR3 reads CASSIAGRGTEAFF. Here the CDR3 DNA reads TGTGCCAGTAGTATAGCCGGCAGGGGAACTGAAGCTTTCTTT.

The chain uses TRBV13 and TRBJ2-7; 14 bases line up with TRBD2. Germline assignment: CDR1 PRHDT and CDR2 FYEKMQ (reference sequence). The CDR3 runs to 15 residues. The trim removed 5 bases at V and 6 bases at J, leaving 6 bases unmatched. The CDR3 sequence: CASSLSTSGGAEQYF. In nucleotides, the CDR3 is TGTGCCAGCAGCCTATCGACTAGCGGGGGGGCCGAGCAGTACTTC.

The chain couples TRBV28 to TRBJ1-5, with D perhaps TRBD1 (5 bases). V was clipped by 7 bases and J by 5 bases, with 18 bases between them. The CDR3 is 15 residues long. The germline CDR1 and CDR2 sequences are MDHEN and SYDVKM. The CDR3 DNA reads TGTGCCAGCAACAGACCCGGGGGGGTCTATCAGCCCCAGCATTTT. It codes for CASNRPGGVYQPQHF.

The rearrangement links TRBV6-4 to TRBJ1-1; possibly TRBD1 for D (6 bases). Germline CDR1 MRHNA, CDR2 SNTAGT. The CDR3 covers 15 residues. V lost 3 bases and J lost 3, with 14 bases in between. This chain's CDR3 is CASSEEGGGYTEAFF. CDR3 sequence (DNA): TGTGCCAGCAGTGAAGAGGGGGGAGGGTACACTGAAGCTTTCTTT.

V gene TRBV6-5 combines with J gene TRBJ2-1; TRBD1 might be the D (7 bases). V was clipped by 2 bases and J by 6 bases, with 14 bases between them. The CDR3 spans 15 residues. Germline CDR1 is MNHEY and CDR2 is SVGAGI. The CDR3 nucleotides are TGTGCCAGCAGTTACAGGGGGCAGGGGGGCAATGAGCAGTTCTTC. As protein: CASSYRGQGGNEQFF.